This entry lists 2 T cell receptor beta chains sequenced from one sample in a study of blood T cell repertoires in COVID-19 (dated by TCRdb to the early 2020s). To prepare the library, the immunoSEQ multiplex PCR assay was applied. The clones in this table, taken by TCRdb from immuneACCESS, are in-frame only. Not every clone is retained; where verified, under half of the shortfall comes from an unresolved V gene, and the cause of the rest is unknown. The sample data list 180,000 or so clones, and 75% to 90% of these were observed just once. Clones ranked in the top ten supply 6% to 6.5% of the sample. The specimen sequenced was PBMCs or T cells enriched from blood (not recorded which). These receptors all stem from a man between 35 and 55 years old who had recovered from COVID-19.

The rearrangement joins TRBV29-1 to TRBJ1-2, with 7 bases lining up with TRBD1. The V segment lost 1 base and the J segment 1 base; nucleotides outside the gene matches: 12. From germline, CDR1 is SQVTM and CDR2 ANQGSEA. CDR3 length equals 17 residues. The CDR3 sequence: CSVEVATGFNGNYGYTF. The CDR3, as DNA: TGCAGCGTTGAAGTGGCGACAGGGTTCAACGGTAACTATGGCTACACCTTC.

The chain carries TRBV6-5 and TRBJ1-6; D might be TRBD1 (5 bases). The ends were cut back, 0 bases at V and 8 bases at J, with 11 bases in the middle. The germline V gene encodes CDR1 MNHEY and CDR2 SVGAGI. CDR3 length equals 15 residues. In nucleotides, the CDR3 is TGTGCCAGCAGTTACTCAATCCGGGGGGATTCACCCCTCCACTTT. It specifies CASSYSIRGDSPLHF.